This section outlines one T cell receptor (beta chain) sequence together with its context. Its antigen is not known. Germline CDR1 is SGDLS and CDR2 is YYNGEE. The CDR3 covers 15 residues. Trimming cost V 1 base and J 0 bases, with 10 bases left between them. The sample comes from a study of graft-versus-host responses after intestinal transplantation. In the study overall: After anti-thymocyte globulin induction, recipients took tacrolimus and steroids for roughly three years. Findings and limits, study-wide: Present in recipient marrow, GvH clones included some that appeared first in ileum or blood. Graft-versus-host to host-versus-graft clonal ratios in allografts were high in patients with graft-donor T cell macrochimerism.

Method: immunoSEQ multiplex PCR; TCRdb's copy keeps in-frame clones and lacks some. Of more than 100,000 clones in the sample, approximately 96% are singletons; the top ten hold about 3.3%. Sequencing used unstimulated CD8+ T cells sorted from spleen or lymph node cells, obtained before intestinal transplant. The TCR comes from a human donor who received an intestinal transplant. The chain has TRBV9 and TRBJ1-2; possibly TRBD1 for D (5 bases). CDR3 residues: CASSVSKGPNYGYTF. The CDR3, as DNA: TGTGCCAGCAGCGTATCCAAGGGGCCTAACTATGGCTACACCTTC.